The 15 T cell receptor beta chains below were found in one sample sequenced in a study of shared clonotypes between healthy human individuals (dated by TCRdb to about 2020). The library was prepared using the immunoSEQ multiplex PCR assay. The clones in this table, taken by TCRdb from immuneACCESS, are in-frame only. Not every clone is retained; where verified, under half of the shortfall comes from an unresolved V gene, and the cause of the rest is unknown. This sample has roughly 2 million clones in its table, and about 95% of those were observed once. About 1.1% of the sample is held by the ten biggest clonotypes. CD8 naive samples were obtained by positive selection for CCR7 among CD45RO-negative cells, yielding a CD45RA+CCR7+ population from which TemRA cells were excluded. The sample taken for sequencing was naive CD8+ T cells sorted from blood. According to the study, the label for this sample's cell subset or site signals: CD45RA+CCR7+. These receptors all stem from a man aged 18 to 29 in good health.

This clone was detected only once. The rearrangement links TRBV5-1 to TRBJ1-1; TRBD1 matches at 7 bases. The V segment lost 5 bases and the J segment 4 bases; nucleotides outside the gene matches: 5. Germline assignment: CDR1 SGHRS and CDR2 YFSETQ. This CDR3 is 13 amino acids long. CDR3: CASRETGTTEAFF. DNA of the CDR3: TGCGCCAGCAGGGAGACAGGGACCACTGAAGCTTTCTTT.

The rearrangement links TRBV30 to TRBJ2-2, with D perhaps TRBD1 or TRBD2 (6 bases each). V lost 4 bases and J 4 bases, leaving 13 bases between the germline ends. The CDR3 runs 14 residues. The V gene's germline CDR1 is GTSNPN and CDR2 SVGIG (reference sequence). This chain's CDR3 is CAWNTGRITGELFF. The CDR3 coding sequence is TGTGCCTGGAACACAGGGAGGATCACCGGGGAGCTGTTTTTT. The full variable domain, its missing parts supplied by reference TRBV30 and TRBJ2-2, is SQTIHQWPATLVQPVGSPLSLECTVEGTSNPNLYWYRQAAGRGLQLLFYSVGIGQISSEVPQNLSASRPQDRQFILSSKKLLLSDSGFYLCAWNTGRITGELFFGEGSRLTVL.

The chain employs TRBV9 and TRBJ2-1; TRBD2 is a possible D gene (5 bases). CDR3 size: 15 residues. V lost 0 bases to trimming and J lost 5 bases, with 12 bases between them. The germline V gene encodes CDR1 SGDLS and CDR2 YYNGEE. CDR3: CASSVEDPEDNEQFF. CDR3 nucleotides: TGTGCCAGCAGCGTAGAAGACCCGGAGGACAATGAGCAGTTCTTC. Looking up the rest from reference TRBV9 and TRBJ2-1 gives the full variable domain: DSGVTQTPKHLITATGQRVTLRCSPRSGDLSVYWYQQSLDQGLQFLIQYYNGEERAKGNILERFSAQQFPDLHSELNLSSLELGDSALYFCASSVEDPEDNEQFFGPGTRLTVL.

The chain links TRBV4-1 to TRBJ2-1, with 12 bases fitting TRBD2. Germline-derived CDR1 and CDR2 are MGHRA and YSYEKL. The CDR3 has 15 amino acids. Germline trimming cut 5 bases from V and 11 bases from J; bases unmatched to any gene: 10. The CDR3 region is CASSASWGLAGQQFF. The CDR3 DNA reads TGCGCCAGCAGCGCAAGCTGGGGACTAGCGGGTCAGCAGTTCTTC.

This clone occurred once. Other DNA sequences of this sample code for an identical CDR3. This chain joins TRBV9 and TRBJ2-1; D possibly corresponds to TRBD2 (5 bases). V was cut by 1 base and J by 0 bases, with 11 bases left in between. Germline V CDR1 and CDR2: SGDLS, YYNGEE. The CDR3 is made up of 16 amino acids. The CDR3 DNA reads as TGTGCCAGCAGCGTAAGAGGGTTGAGCTCCTACAATGAGCAGTTCTTC. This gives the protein CASSVRGLSSYNEQFF.

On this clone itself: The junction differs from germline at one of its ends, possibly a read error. CDR3 amino acids: CASSEALSGEILF. The CDR3 nucleotides read TGTGCCAGCAGTGAAGCGCTCAGCGGGGAAATCCTCTTC. This sequence joins TRBV2 and TRBJ2-1; 7 positions agree with TRBD2. In germline, CDR1 is SNHLY, CDR2 FYNNEI. The CDR3 contains 13 residues.

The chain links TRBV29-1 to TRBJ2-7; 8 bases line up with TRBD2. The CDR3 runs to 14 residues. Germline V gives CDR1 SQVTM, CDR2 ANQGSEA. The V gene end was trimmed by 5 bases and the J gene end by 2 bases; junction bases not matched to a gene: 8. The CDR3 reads CSVPGLAFPYEQYF. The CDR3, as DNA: TGCAGCGTTCCCGGACTAGCCTTTCCCTACGAGCAGTACTTC.

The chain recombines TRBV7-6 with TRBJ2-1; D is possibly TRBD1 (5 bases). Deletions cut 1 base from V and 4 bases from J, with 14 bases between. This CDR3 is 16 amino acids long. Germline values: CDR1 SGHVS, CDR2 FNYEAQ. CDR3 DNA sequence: TGTGCCAGCAGCTTAGGTCCCGGACAAAATTACAATGAGCAGTTCTTC. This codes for CASSLGPGQNYNEQFF.

Written as DNA, the CDR3 is TGCAGCGTTGGGGAGGAGGGCTATGGCTACACCTTC. Translation: CSVGEEGYGYTF. The chain is built from TRBV29-1 and TRBJ1-2, with unresolved D. V shed 4 bases and J shed 4 bases, with 10 bases lying between them. Germline V lookup: CDR1 SQVTM, CDR2 ANQGSEA. CDR3 size: 12 residues.

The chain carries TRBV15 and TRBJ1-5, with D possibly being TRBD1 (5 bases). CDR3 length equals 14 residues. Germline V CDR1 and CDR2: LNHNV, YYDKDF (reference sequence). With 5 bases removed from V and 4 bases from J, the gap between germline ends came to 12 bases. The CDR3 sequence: CATSLRQLNQPQHF. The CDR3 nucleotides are TGTGCCACCAGCCTAAGACAGCTTAATCAGCCCCAGCATTTT.

CDR3 residues: CAWKSNRVNQPQHF. The CDR3 DNA follows: TGTGCCTGGAAGTCGAACAGGGTCAATCAGCCCCAGCATTTT. The chain combines TRBV30 with TRBJ1-5, with D tentatively TRBD1 (6 bases). This CDR3 region has 14 residues. Deletions cut 4 bases from V and 3 bases from J, with 13 bases between. Per germline, CDR1 GTSNPN and CDR2 SVGIG (reference sequence).

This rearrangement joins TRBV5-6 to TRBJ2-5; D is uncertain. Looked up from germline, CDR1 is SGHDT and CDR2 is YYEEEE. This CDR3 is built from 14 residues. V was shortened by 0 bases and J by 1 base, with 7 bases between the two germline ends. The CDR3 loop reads CASSLVPVQETQYF. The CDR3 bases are TGTGCCAGCAGCTTGGTGCCAGTCCAAGAGACCCAGTACTTC.

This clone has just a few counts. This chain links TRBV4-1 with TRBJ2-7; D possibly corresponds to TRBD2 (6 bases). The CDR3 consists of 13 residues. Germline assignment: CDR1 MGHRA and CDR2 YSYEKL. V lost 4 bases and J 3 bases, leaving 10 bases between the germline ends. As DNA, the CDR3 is TGCGCCAGCAGCCCCCGGGACTTCTACGAGCAGTACTTC. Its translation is CASSPRDFYEQYF.

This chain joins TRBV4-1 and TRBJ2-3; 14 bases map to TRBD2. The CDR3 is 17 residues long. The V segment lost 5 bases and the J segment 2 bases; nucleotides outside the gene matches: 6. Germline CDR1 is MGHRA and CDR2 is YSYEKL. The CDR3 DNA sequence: TGCGCCAGCAGCTATCGACTAGCGGGGGGGATCACAGATACGCAGTATTTT. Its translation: CASSYRLAGGITDTQYF.

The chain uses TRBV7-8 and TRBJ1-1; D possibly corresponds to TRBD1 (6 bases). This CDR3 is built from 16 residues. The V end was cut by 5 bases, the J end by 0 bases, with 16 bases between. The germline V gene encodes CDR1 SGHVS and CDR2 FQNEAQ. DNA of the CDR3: TGTGCCAGCAGCCCGGCAGGACAGATTTTGAACACTGAAGCTTTCTTT. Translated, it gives CASSPAGQILNTEAFF.